This TCR beta chain is drawn from a study of T cells after yellow fever vaccination. By its share, this clonotype is medium-sized. Germline CDR1 is SGHVS and CDR2 is FNYEAQ. Trimming left V 5 bases short and J 7 bases short, with 12 bases between. The CDR3 totals 12 residues. MiXCR, applied by TCRdb to the 5' RACE reads, yields one record per CDR3 protein. The data contain around 70,000 distinct CDR3 sequences, more than 5.5% of them singletons. The clonotype comes from a young man who received the YFV17D yellow fever vaccine. Here the sequenced sample was CD8+ T cells sorted from PBMCs, taken 4 to 5 days after the first yellow fever vaccination. The chain carries TRBV7-6 and TRBJ2-7, with D possibly matching TRBD1 (6 bases). CDR3 region: CASSPARGEQYF. The CDR3 DNA reads as TGTGCCAGCAGCCCCGCTAGGGGGGAGCAGTACTTC.